This T cell receptor beta chain was found in a study of vaccination and CD4 T cells after COVID-19. Looking at the study overall: Convalescent persons amounted to six males plus four females, two of whom were Hispanic. Median time from COVID diagnosis to post-COVID sampling was 101 days (35 to 161).

With the Oncomine TCR Beta short-read assay, DNA from cultured CD4+ T cells was sequenced. Via MiXCR, TCRdb re-called the PCR reads, giving one row per CDR3 protein. The data hold roughly 7,500 distinct CDR3 sequences, with about 50% observed a single time. Study-wide results and caveats: The great majority, 304 of 307 vaccine-specific clones, proved spike mono-reactive in convalescent patients. Post-vaccination, and not before, a median roughly 86% of reactive clones appeared in convalescent patients.

In the case of this clonotype: Antigen specificity is unknown.

Treatment indicated: approximately nine-day PBMC culture with coronavirus spike peptide pools or control peptides (ViraFEST assay). This CDR3 is built from 18 residues. Germline CDR1 and CDR2: SGHTA and FQGNSA. V dropped 5 bases and J dropped 0; count of bases not matched to a gene: 10. This receptor was identified in a human donor who had recovered from COVID-19. The rearrangement joins TRBV7-2 to TRBJ2-7, with 13 positions matching TRBD2. Sequenced material: CD4+ T cells from blood, cultured in vitro. The CDR3 DNA reads TGTGCCAGCAGCCTACTCGGACTAGCGGGAGCCAACTCCTACGAGCAGTACTTC. It yields the protein CASSLLGLAGANSYEQYF. The full variable domain, with the rest looked up from reference TRBV7-2 and TRBJ2-7, is GAGVSQSPSNKVTEKGKDVELRCDPISGHTALYWYRQSLGQGLEFLIYFQGNSAPDKSGLPSDRFSAERTGGSVSTLTIQRTQQEDSAVYLCASSLLGLAGANSYEQYFGPGTRLTVT.